One sample yielded the 7 T cell receptor beta chains listed below, sequenced in a study of cytomegalovirus exposure and HLA in healthy donors (dated by TCRdb to between 2016 and 2019). Libraries were made using the immunoSEQ multiplex PCR assay. For the multiplex PCR, a mixture combining 60 forward primers for TCR Vbeta segments and 13 reverse primers for TCR Jbeta segments was used. As stored in TCRdb, this immuneACCESS dataset retains in-frame rearrangements with V and J assigned. A fraction of the clones does not appear; measured against another copy, unresolved V genes explain less than half of the discrepancy, and the remainder lacks a known reason. The sample yields about 130,000 clones; 83% were counted once. The ten most abundant clones make up roughly 20% of the sample. The specimen was PBMCs. These receptors came from a man aged 18 to 30 in good health and CMV-seropositive.

The J gene is TRBJ1-1, the V gene TRBV18, with D perhaps matching TRBD1 (5 bases). Germline lookup yields CDR1 KGHSH and CDR2 LQKENI. This CDR3 contains 15 residues. V lost 3 bases to trimming and J lost 1 base, with 12 bases between them. CDR3 protein: CASSPGRQGNTEAFF. Here the CDR3 DNA reads TGTGCCAGCTCACCGGGTCGGCAGGGGAACACTGAAGCTTTCTTT.

The gene calls are TRBV28 and TRBJ1-2, with D uncertain. Between the trimmed V and J ends, which lost 2 bases and 8 bases, there was a span of 15 bases. Per germline, CDR1 MDHEN and CDR2 SYDVKM. The length of the CDR3 is 14 residues. The CDR3 spells CASSLQTIGRGYTF. In DNA, the CDR3 is TGTGCCAGCAGTTTACAGACAATCGGCCGGGGCTACACCTTC.

The V and J genes are TRBV10-3 and TRBJ2-1, with 15 bases identical to TRBD2. CDR1 is ENHRY and CDR2 is SYGVKD in the germline V gene. CDR3 length equals 16 residues. Trimming took 7 bases from V and 7 from J; bases not matched to a gene: 8. For the CDR3, the DNA is TGTGCCATCATGTCGGGACTAGCGGGGGGACTTAATGAGCAGTTCTTC. It codes for CAIMSGLAGGLNEQFF.

The chain links TRBV15 to TRBJ1-2; a possible D gene is TRBD1 (5 bases). The germline CDR1 and CDR2 sequences are LNHNV and YYDKDF (reference sequence). The CDR3 is made up of 14 amino acids. Trimming cost V 5 bases and J 7 bases, with 17 bases left between them. The CDR3 protein is CATSLPSGRTGYTF. CDR3 DNA sequence: TGTGCCACCAGCCTCCCGTCAGGGAGGACTGGCTACACCTTC.

This clone was recorded once. This rearrangement joins TRBV6-6 to TRBJ1-5; 7 bases are a match to TRBD1. The CDR3 is made up of 16 amino acids. V gave up 6 bases and J gave up 1 base; unmatched junction bases: 9. Germline V gene data show CDR1 as MNHNY and CDR2 as SVGAGI (reference sequence). The CDR3 coding sequence is TGTGCCAGCAGAATCACGGACAGGAGAAGCAATCAGCCCCAGCATTTT. It translates to CASRITDRRSNQPQHF.

The J gene is TRBJ2-5, the V gene TRBV5-4; TRBD2 might be the D (7 bases). CDR1 and CDR2 (germline): SGHNT, YYREEE (reference sequence). V gave up 0 bases and J gave up 7 bases, with 13 bases separating them. This CDR3 is 14 amino acids long. The CDR3 here is CASSLAVGGRTQYF. CDR3 in DNA: TGTGCCAGCAGCTTGGCCGTCGGGGGGCGGACCCAGTACTTC.

This chain links TRBV5-8 with TRBJ1-5; 8 bases align to TRBD1. Germline values: CDR1 SGHTS, CDR2 YDEGEE. V gave up 4 bases and J gave up 2 bases; unmatched junction bases: 11. The CDR3 contains 17 residues. The CDR3 DNA sequence: TGTGCCAGCAGCAGAGGGATCAGGGGGCAGGGCAATCAGCCCCAGCATTTT. Translated, it gives CASSRGIRGQGNQPQHF.